A selection of T cell receptor beta chains follows, all from one sample in a study of T-cell reconstitution after alpha-beta-depleted transplantation in children. One entry per CDR3 protein, called by TCRdb with MiXCR from the PCR reads. The repertoire holds around 960,000 distinct CDR3 sequences, 25% to 30% seen once, with about 28% in the top ten. The input for sequencing was PBMCs, mostly from graft donor cells, taken 360 days after TCRalphabeta/CD19-depleted stem cell transplant. Receptor source: a boy under two years old who had a stem cell transplant for SCID, so the T cells may come from the graft donor. CDR3s include the opening cysteine and the closing phenylalanine or tryptophan. The D gene is left open where the match is weak. Clone size is stated in some rows and not others, as once, few, many or a class when expanded.

>TRBV5-6|NA|TRBJ1-2|NA
CASSALGYGYTF
TGTGCCAGCAGCGCCTTGGGCTATGGCTACACCTTC
>TRBV7-9|TRBD1|TRBJ2-5|NA
CASSRSRTGGWETQYF
TGTGCCAGCAGCCGCTCCCGAACAGGGGGCTGGGAGACCCAGTACTTC
>TRBV7-9|NA|TRBJ1-1|NA
CASSSSDRVNTEAFF
TGTGCCAGCAGCTCCTCCGACAGAGTGAACACTGAAGCTTTCTTT
>TRBV7-3|NA|TRBJ2-1|few
CASSLSGGSGYNEQFF
TGTGCCAGCAGCTTATCCGGCGGTAGCGGCTACAATGAGCAGTTCTTC
>TRBV3-1|NA|TRBJ2-7|few
CASSQILGYEQYF
TGTGCCAGCAGCCAAATCCTGGGGTACGAGCAGTACTTC
>TRBV20-1|NA|TRBJ2-1|few
CSASRGILGNEQFF
TGCAGTGCTAGTCGCGGGATATTGGGGAATGAGCAGTTCTTC
>TRBV7-9|TRBD1|TRBJ2-7|few
CASSHRDRDRSYEQYF
TGTGCCAGCAGCCACCGAGACAGGGATCGCTCCTACGAGCAGTACTTC
>TRBV12-3/TRBV12-4|NA|TRBJ2-1|NA
CASSGGLPFNEQFF
TGTGCCAGCAGTGGTGGACTACCCTTTAATGAGCAGTTCTTC
>TRBV2|TRBD1|TRBJ2-2|few
CASSEIDRGPGELFF
TGTGCCAGCAGTGAAATCGACAGGGGGCCCGGGGAGCTGTTTTTT
>TRBV12-3/TRBV12-4|NA|TRBJ2-2|few
CAGRKGDTGELFF
TGTGCCGGTCGCAAGGGCGACACCGGGGAGCTGTTTTTT
>TRBV29-1|NA|TRBJ2-7|NA
CSVDPWGTGEQYF
TGCAGCGTTGACCCCTGGGGGACGGGGGAGCAGTACTTC
>TRBV28|NA|TRBJ2-2|few
CASRGDTNTGELFF
TGTGCCAGCAGGGGGGACACTAACACCGGGGAGCTGTTTTTT
>TRBV5-1|TRBD1|TRBJ2-7|once
CASSLPSENTGGPYYEQYF
TGCGCCAGCAGCTTGCCTTCGGAGAACACAGGGGGCCCCTACTACGAGCAGTACTTC
>TRBV27|TRBD2|TRBJ2-5|few
CASSPWTSGLETQYF
TGTGCCAGCAGTCCCTGGACTAGCGGTTTGGAGACCCAGTACTTC
>TRBV7-2|NA|TRBJ2-7|few
CASGVNYEQYF
TGTGCCAGCGGGGTCAACTACGAGCAGTACTTC
>TRBV11-2|NA|TRBJ2-5|few
CASSNTRTQETQYF
TGTGCCAGCAGCAATACTAGGACCCAAGAGACCCAGTACTTC
>TRBV11-2|NA|TRBJ2-3|many
CASSQKERQRTDTQYF
TGTGCCAGCAGCCAAAAAGAAAGACAGCGGACAGATACGCAGTATTTT